A few counts support the clone carrying this T cell receptor (beta chain). Unique molecular identifiers featured in how the TCRbeta library was prepared. TCRdb re-derived calls from the PCR reads in MiXCR, one entry per CDR3 protein. Among 700,000 to 850,000 distinct CDR3 sequences listed, roughly 15% were seen once. The data were taken from a study of T-cell reconstitution after alpha-beta-depleted transplantation in children. V lost 1 base and J lost 2; bases outside the gene matches: 13. In germline, CDR1 is SQVTM, CDR2 ANQGSEA. The CDR3 length is 17 residues. The input for sequencing was PBMCs, mostly from graft donor cells, taken 360 days after TCRalphabeta/CD19-depleted stem cell transplant. The receptor comes from a male patient under 18 who had a stem cell transplant for acute lymphoblastic leukemia, so the T cells may come from the graft donor. The chain recombines TRBV29-1 with TRBJ2-5; 7 bases are shared with TRBD1. CDR3 sequence reads: CSVEASSGGKIQETQYF. The CDR3 DNA sequence: TGCAGCGTTGAAGCCTCATCAGGGGGAAAGATACAAGAGACCCAGTACTTC.